This paragraph covers one T cell receptor beta chain sequence. Sequenced by immunoSEQ multiplex PCR; TCRdb stores in-frame clones only, minus some. The data contain 150,000 or so clones, approximately 80% of them singletons. The sample belongs to a study of blood T cell repertoires in COVID-19. Sequenced sample: PBMCs or T cells enriched from blood (not recorded which). The sequence derives from a man aged 40-49 years who had recovered from COVID-19.

The CDR3 sequence: CASSQAMTSSYTF. Here the CDR3 DNA reads TGCGCCAGCAGCCAAGCTATGACTTCGAGCTACACCTTC. J is TRBJ1-2 and V is TRBV4-1; no clear D gene. V gave up 1 base and J gave up 9 bases, with 12 bases separating them. This CDR3 has 13 amino acids. Germline loops: CDR1 MGHRA, CDR2 YSYEKL.